The source of this T cell receptor beta chain is a study of cytotoxic CD8 clonotypes in ibrutinib-treated CLL. Study at large: Responses: 24 partial, 2 complete; after median approximately 67 months, about 14 stayed remitted, some twelve progressed. Sequencing produced an average of roughly 270,000 productive templates and more than 90,000 productive rearrangements per sample. Regarding the study as a whole: Public clonotypes were rare and shrank or held steady on treatment. Baseline values of clonality outstripped age-matched healthy donors and followed circulating CD8+ T-cell counts.

Germline assignment: CDR1 MNHNS and CDR2 SASEGT. This CDR3 has 15 amino acids. Concerning this clone: As yet, its antigen is unknown. One end of the junction is discordant with germline, which a read error may explain.

Profiling relied on immunoSEQ multiplex PCR, and the TCRdb table lists in-frame clones only, not all of them. The table lists approximately 45,000 clones, nearly 70% of them singletons, with roughly 14% in the top ten. The sequence was obtained from a human donor with chronic lymphocytic leukemia. The sequenced sample was PBMCs, obtained after 12 months of ibrutinib treatment. This chain links TRBV6-1 with TRBJ2-7, with 7 positions matching TRBD1. The CDR3 here is CASSDGSGQSSPLSF. The CDR3, as DNA: TGTGCCAGCAGTGATGGGTCGGGACAGAGTTCACCCCTGTCTTTC.